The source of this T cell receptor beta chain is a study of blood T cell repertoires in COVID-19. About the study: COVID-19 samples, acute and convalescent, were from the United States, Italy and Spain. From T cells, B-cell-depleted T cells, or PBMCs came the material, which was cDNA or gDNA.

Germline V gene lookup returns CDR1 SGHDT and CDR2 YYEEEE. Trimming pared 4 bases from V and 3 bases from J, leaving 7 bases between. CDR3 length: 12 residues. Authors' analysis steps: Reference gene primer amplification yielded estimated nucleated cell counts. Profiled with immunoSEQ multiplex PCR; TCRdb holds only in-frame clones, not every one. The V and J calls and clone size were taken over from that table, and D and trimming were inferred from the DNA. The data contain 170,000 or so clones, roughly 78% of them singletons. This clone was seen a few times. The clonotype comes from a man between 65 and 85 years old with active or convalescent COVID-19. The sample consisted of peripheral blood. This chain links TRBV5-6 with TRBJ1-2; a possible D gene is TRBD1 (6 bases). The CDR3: CASSPGDYGYTF. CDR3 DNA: TGTGCCAGCAGCCCAGGGGACTATGGCTACACCTTC.